A selection of T cell receptor beta chains follows, all from one sample in a study of Graves' ophthalmopathy and Graves' hyperthyroidism. TCRdb called the multiplex PCR reads again in MiXCR, with one record for every CDR3 protein. Here the sample spans approximately 160,000 distinct CDR3 sequences, 35% to 45% being singletons. Sequenced sample: peripheral blood. The receptors stem from a man aged 25-45 years with Graves' ophthalmopathy. Both conserved end residues are part of each CDR3. D genes are given only for firm matches. The size field is filled for only some rows; it gives once, few, many or a size class.

j_call clone_size v_call d_call cdr3_nt cdr3_aa
TRBJ1-2 . TRBV7-9 TRBD1 TGTGCCAGCAGCTCGGACAGGGCTGGCTACACCTTC CASSSDRAGYTF
TRBJ1-2 . TRBV12-3/TRBV12-4 . TGTGCCAGCAGTTTTAGTGGCGGTCTATTCGGCTACACCTTC CASSFSGGLFGYTF
TRBJ1-1 . TRBV2 . TGTGCCAGCAGTGAAGGGCAGGGTCCGAGGACTGAAGCTTTCTTT CASSEGQGPRTEAFF
TRBJ2-7 . TRBV11-2 . TGTGCCAGCAGCTTACAATCCTCGACTAGTTTGAAGTCCTACGAGCAGTACTTC CASSLQSSTSLKSYEQYF
TRBJ2-7 many TRBV7-3 TRBD2 TGTGCCAGCAGCCTATCCAGCCCCGGGACTAGCGGGAGGGGCTACGAGCAGTACTTC CASSLSSPGTSGRGYEQYF
TRBJ1-2 . TRBV6-2/TRBV6-3 . TGTGCCAGCAGCTACAATGAGTACGCCTCTGGCTACACCTTC CASSYNEYASGYTF
TRBJ2-7 . TRBV6-2/TRBV6-3 . TGTGCCAGCAGCCCGACCCTAGTCGACGAGCAGTACTTC CASSPTLVDEQYF
TRBJ2-7 many TRBV15 TRBD2 TGTGCCACCAGCAGACTAGCGGGGGAACACTACGAGCAGTACTTC CATSRLAGEHYEQYF
TRBJ2-7 . TRBV24-1 . TGTGTCACCAGTGATTCGGACATGCCTTACGAGCAGTACTTC CVTSDSDMPYEQYF
TRBJ1-1 once TRBV2 . TGTGCCAGCAGGGAGAGGACGAACACTGAAGCTTTCTTT CASRERTNTEAFF
TRBJ2-2 many TRBV9 . TGTGCCAGCAGCGTGTACACCGGGGAGCTGTTTTTT CASSVYTGELFF
TRBJ1-1 many TRBV7-2 TRBD1 TGTGCCAGCAGCCCGAGGGACAGTCGGAACACTGAAGCTTTCTTT CASSPRDSRNTEAFF
TRBJ2-7 many TRBV5-1 TRBD1 TGCGCCAGCAGCGCGGGACAGGAGATGACCTACGAGCAGTACTTC CASSAGQEMTYEQYF
TRBJ2-5 . TRBV7-2 . TGTGCCAGCAGCTTGCGGGACAGACAAGAGACCCAGTACTTC CASSLRDRQETQYF
TRBJ2-7 few TRBV29-1 . TGCAGCGTTGGACAACCCTACGAGCAGTACTTC CSVGQPYEQYF
TRBJ1-5 many TRBV7-2 . TGTGCCAGCAGCTTAGATTATAGCAATCAGCCCCAGCATTTT CASSLDYSNQPQHF
TRBJ1-5 many TRBV12-3/TRBV12-4 . TGTGCCAGCAGTAGGGAACAGGGCAGTCGCCAGCCCCAGCATTTT CASSREQGSRQPQHF
TRBJ1-2 . TRBV11-3 . TGTGCCAGCAGCTTACTGCAGGGGACTGGCTACACCTTC CASSLLQGTGYTF
TRBJ1-5 . TRBV6-1 . TGTGCCAGCAGTCCAGACAGGCTCTATCAGCCCCAGCATTTT CASSPDRLYQPQHF
TRBJ2-7 . TRBV27 . TGTGCCAGCAGTTACTCCAGGGGCGGCTACGAGCAGTACTTC CASSYSRGGYEQYF
TRBJ2-7 many TRBV6-2/TRBV6-3 TRBD2 TGTGCCAGCAGGGGAAGCGGGGACTCCTACGAGCAGTACTTC CASRGSGDSYEQYF
TRBJ1-6 . TRBV30 . TGTGCCTGGAGTGTCGGACAAGAGAATTCACCCCTCCACTTT CAWSVGQENSPLHF
TRBJ1-5 once TRBV12-3/TRBV12-4 . TGTGCCAGCAGTTTAACAGCGTGGGGTCAGCCCCAGCATTTT CASSLTAWGQPQHF
TRBJ1-1 many TRBV2 . TGTGCCAGCGGGATTGGTATGGGCACTGAAGCTTTCTTT CASGIGMGTEAFF
TRBJ2-5 once TRBV14 . TGTGCCAGCAGCCAAGAATGGCAGGTGATTGGCGAGACCCAGTACTTC CASSQEWQVIGETQYF
TRBJ1-5 many TRBV6-5 . TGTGCCAGCAGTTACGGGGAATCCAATCAGCCCCAGCATTTT CASSYGESNQPQHF
TRBJ1-2 many TRBV19 . TGTGCCAGTAATTTGGGAATTAACTATGGCTACACCTTC CASNLGINYGYTF
TRBJ1-1 . TRBV12-3/TRBV12-4 . TGTGCCAGCAGTTTTAGGGGTAGCACTGAAGCTTTCTTT CASSFRGSTEAFF
TRBJ2-5 . TRBV20-1 TRBD2 TGCAGTGCTAGAGCGACTAGCGGGAGTGAGACCCAGTACTTC CSARATSGSETQYF
TRBJ2-7 . TRBV28 TRBD2 TGTGCCAGCAGTCAATCCCGGGTAGCGGGAGACGAGCAGTACTTC CASSQSRVAGDEQYF
TRBJ2-5 many TRBV6-2/TRBV6-3 . TGTGCCAGCGTTGACGGGAGAACTGCGGTGGAGACCCAGTACTTC CASVDGRTAVETQYF